The rows below give T cell receptor beta chains drawn from one sample of a study of control samples from healthy donors and cancer patients. TCRdb's table, derived via immunoSEQ multiplex PCR, lists solely in-frame clones and lacks some. There are about 130,000 clones in the sample; around 90% occur only once, and roughly 2.5% lies in the top ten. Sequencing was done on a sample of blood. The receptors originated from a man younger than 35 in good health. CDR3s include the opening cysteine and the closing phenylalanine or tryptophan. A D gene is named only where the DNA matches it firmly. A row's size may be missing; if present it is once, few, many or a size class.

NA | NA | TRBJ2-5 | TRBV6-5 | CASTHEVGETQYF | TGTGCCAGCACTCACGAGGTCGGAGAGACCCAGTACTTC
NA | NA | TRBJ2-5 | TRBV7-9 | CASSSPGEGQYF | TGTGCCAGCAGCTCACCCGGGGAAGGCCAGTACTTC
NA | few | TRBJ2-1 | TRBV21-1 | CASSPSPKRGVPLYNEQFF | TGTGCCAGCAGCCCTTCCCCAAAGCGGGGGGTCCCCCTTTACAATGAGCAGTTCTTC
TRBD1 | NA | TRBJ2-1 | TRBV9 | CASSVGTGVYNEQFF | TGTGCCAGCAGCGTTGGGACAGGGGTTTACAATGAGCAGTTCTTC
TRBD1 | NA | TRBJ2-2 | TRBV11-2 | CASSAGTVNTGELFF | TGTGCCAGCAGCGCCGGGACAGTAAACACCGGGGAGCTGTTTTTT
NA | NA | TRBJ1-5 | TRBV5-6 | CASSLRTVSNQPQHF | TGTGCCAGCAGCTTGAGGACGGTTAGCAATCAGCCCCAGCATTTT
TRBD1 | few | TRBJ2-5 | TRBV7-9 | CASSADRGTGSQETQYF | TGTGCCAGCTCGGCGGATAGGGGGACAGGTTCTCAAGAGACCCAGTACTTC
NA | NA | TRBJ2-3 | TRBV28 | CASSLKGAGDTQYF | TGTGCCAGCAGTTTAAAGGGAGCGGGAGATACGCAGTATTTT
NA | NA | TRBJ2-1 | TRBV5-4 | CASSTPEGSYNEQFF | TGTGCCAGCAGCACTCCGGAAGGCTCCTACAATGAGCAGTTCTTC
NA | once | TRBJ1-1 | TRBV19 | CASTPDVGLLF | TGTGCCAGTACCCCCGACGTTGGATTACTCTTT
NA | NA | TRBJ2-1 | TRBV11-3 | CASERGTPGVDEQFF | TGTGCCAGCGAGAGGGGGACACCGGGGGTCGATGAGCAGTTCTTC
TRBD1 | NA | TRBJ2-2 | TRBV10-3 | CAITRDRGLAGELFF | TGTGCCATCACCCGGGACAGGGGGCTGGCCGGGGAGCTGTTTTTT
NA | once | TRBJ1-1 | TRBV6-2/TRBV6-3 | CASSYQTRTGGGSTEAFF | TGTGCCAGCAGTTATCAAACCAGAACGGGAGGGGGGAGCACTGAAGCTTTCTTT
NA | once | TRBJ1-2 | TRBV5-4 | CASSFGGRDGYTF | TGTGCCAGCAGCTTCGGGGGGCGAGATGGCTACACCTTC
NA | once | TRBJ2-7 | TRBV7-9 | CASGGSSYEQYF | TGTGCCAGCGGGGGCAGTTCCTACGAGCAGTACTTC
NA | few | TRBJ2-2 | TRBV27 | CASSLLMGELFF | TGTGCCAGCAGTTTACTGATGGGGGAGCTGTTTTTT
TRBD2 | NA | TRBJ2-5 | TRBV5-6 | CASSQLAGLETQYF | TGTGCCAGCAGCCAGCTAGCGGGGCTTGAGACCCAGTACTTC
TRBD1 | NA | TRBJ2-5 | TRBV6-5 | CATGTGGHEETQYF | TGTGCCACCGGGACAGGGGGCCACGAAGAGACCCAGTACTTC
NA | NA | TRBJ1-5 | TRBV3-1/TRBV3-2 | CASSQRSGYQPQHF | TGTGCCAGCAGCCAACGGTCAGGATATCAGCCCCAGCATTTT
NA | NA | TRBJ2-2 | TRBV19 | CASSITGELFF | TGTGCCAGTAGTATCACCGGGGAGCTGTTTTTT
NA | few | TRBJ2-1 | TRBV27 | CASTPRRGGGEQFF | TGTGCCAGCACTCCGAGGAGGGGGGGCGGTGAGCAGTTCTTC
TRBD2 | NA | TRBJ2-3 | TRBV5-6 | CASSRGIAGGTDTQYF | TGTGCCAGCAGCCGCGGTATAGCGGGGGGTACAGATACGCAGTATTTT
NA | NA | TRBJ1-6 | TRBV4-1 | CASSQEQGGPLHF | TGCGCCAGCAGCCAAGAACAGGGCGGACCCCTCCACTTT
NA | NA | TRBJ2-1 | TRBV30 | CAWNSIRPYNEQFF | TGTGCCTGGAATTCGATACGACCATACAATGAGCAGTTCTTC
TRBD2 | NA | TRBJ2-1 | TRBV7-6 | CASSLFPSGTVNEQFF | TGTGCCAGCAGCTTATTCCCTAGCGGGACGGTGAATGAGCAGTTCTTC
TRBD1 | NA | TRBJ1-1 | TRBV24-1 | CATSTGTGGTEAFF | TGTGCCACCAGCACCGGGACAGGGGGCACTGAAGCTTTCTTT